This entry describes one T cell receptor (beta chain). Antigen: not known. This entry comes from a study of CD4 T cell repertoires in COVID-19. Study results and limitations: SARS-CoV and/or HKU1 spike cultures shared between 7 and 25% of SARS-CoV-2 clonotypes. Two or all three memory subsets shared several highly expanded SARS-CoV-2-reactive clonotypes.

These patients had recovered from COVID-19 ranging mild to severe. Germline CDR1 reads MNHEY; CDR2 reads SVGAGI. V lost 4 bases to trimming and J lost 7 bases, with 19 bases between them. This CDR3 is built from 15 residues. TCRdb keeps only in-frame clones here, not all; method: immunoSEQ multiplex PCR. Of some 71,000 clones listed, 83% are singletons. This material consisted of CD4+ T cells from peripheral blood, taken after recovery from COVID-19. The chain joins TRBV6-5 to TRBJ1-1; D is possibly TRBD1 (5 bases). This TCR came from a human donor who had COVID-19. The CDR3 loop reads CASSSPLLQGVEAFF. The CDR3 region has the DNA TGTGCCAGCAGTTCCCCATTGTTACAAGGGGTTGAAGCTTTCTTT.